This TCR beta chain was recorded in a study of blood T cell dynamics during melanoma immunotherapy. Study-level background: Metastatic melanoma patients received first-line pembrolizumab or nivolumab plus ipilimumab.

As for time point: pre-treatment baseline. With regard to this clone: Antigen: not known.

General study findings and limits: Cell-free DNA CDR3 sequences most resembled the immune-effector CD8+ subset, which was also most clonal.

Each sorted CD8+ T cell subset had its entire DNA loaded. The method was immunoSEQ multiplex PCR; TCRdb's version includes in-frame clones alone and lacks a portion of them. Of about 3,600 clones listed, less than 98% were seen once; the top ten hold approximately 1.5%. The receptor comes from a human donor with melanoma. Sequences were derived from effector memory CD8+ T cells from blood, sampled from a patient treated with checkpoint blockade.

The CDR3 here is CASSFGLAYEQYF. CDR3 sequence (DNA): TGTGCCAGCAGCTTCGGACTAGCCTACGAGCAGTACTTC. The V and J genes are TRBV7-2 and TRBJ2-7; 7 nucleotides line up with TRBD2. After removal of 3 bases from V and 2 bases from J, the junction contained 1 base not matched to a gene. This CDR3 has 13 residues. Per germline, CDR1 SGHTA and CDR2 FQGNSA.